At least ten counts were recorded for the clone carrying this TCR beta chain. Its specificity is unknown. The germline V gene has CDR1 SGHRS and CDR2 YFSETQ. After removal of 4 bases from V and 7 bases from J, the junction contained 13 bases not matched to a gene. The CDR3 has 16 amino acids. The sample comes from a study of T cells after yellow fever vaccination. Whole-study findings and limits: Subsequent booster samples again held most clones from primary vaccination (more than 95% CD4, 85% to 90% CD8). A minor fraction of clonotypes spanned both CD4 and CD8 compartments.

Template-switching 5'RACE yielded the TCR cDNA; a universal primer site and UMIs were added in the process. TCRdb analysed the 5' RACE reads with MiXCR anew, one entry per CDR3 protein. The sample shows approximately 160,000 distinct CDR3 sequences, approximately 6% of them seen only once. The clonotype was recovered from a man younger than 35 who received the YFV17D yellow fever vaccine. The source material was CD4+ T cells sorted from PBMCs, sampled on the day of the first yellow fever vaccination. This chain links TRBV5-1 with TRBJ2-5, with 10 positions matching TRBD2. The chain's CDR3 is CASSRDGTSGEGTQYF. The CDR3 nucleotides read TGCGCCAGCAGCCGAGACGGCACTAGCGGGGAGGGGACCCAGTACTTC.